The clone carrying this T cell receptor (beta chain) occurred once. This specimen comes from a study of T cells in localized non-small cell lung cancer. TCRdb's table, derived via immunoSEQ multiplex PCR, lists solely in-frame clones and lacks some. The repertoire holds roughly 50,000 clones, about four fifths seen once, with just under 20% in the top ten. Germline lookup yields CDR1 SQVTM and CDR2 ANQGSEA. V gave up 7 bases and J gave up 0 bases, with 13 bases separating them. CDR3 size: 13 residues. This specimen consisted of peripheral blood, obtained before any cancer treatment. This TCR came from a female donor over 55 with stage II squamous cell lung carcinoma. V is TRBV29-1 and J is TRBJ2-7; tentative D call: TRBD2 (7 bases). The CDR3 sequence is CSARGGGSYEQYF. The CDR3 bases are TGCAGCGCCCGAGGGGGGGGCTCCTACGAGCAGTACTTC.